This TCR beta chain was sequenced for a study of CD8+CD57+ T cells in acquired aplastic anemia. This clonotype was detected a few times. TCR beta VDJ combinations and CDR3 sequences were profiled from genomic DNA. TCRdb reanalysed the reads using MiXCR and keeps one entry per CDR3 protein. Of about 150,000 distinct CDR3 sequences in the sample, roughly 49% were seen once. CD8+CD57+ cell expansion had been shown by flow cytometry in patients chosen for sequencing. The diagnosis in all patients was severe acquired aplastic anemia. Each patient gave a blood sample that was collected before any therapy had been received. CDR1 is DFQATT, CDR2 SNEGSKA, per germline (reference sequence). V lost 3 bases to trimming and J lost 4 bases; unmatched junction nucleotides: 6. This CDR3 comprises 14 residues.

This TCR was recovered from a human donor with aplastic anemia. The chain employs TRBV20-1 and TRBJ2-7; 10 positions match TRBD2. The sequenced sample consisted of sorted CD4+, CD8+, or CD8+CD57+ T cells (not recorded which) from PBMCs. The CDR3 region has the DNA TGCAGTGCTAGGCTAGCGGGGGACCTTTACGAGCAGTACTTC. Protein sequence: CSARLAGDLYEQYF.